The text below deals with one TCR beta chain. This record belongs to a study of patients and donors after allogeneic stem cell transplantation. The CDR3 extends over 19 amino acids. Unmatched junction bases numbered 14, after V lost 4 bases and J lost 0 bases. Germline V gives CDR1 SGHRS, CDR2 YFSETQ. One entry per CDR3 protein, called by TCRdb with MiXCR from the RT-PCR reads. The sample shows 150,000 or so distinct CDR3 sequences, approximately 25% of them seen only once. Sample: blood, either unsorted or a sorted T cell fraction (not recorded which). The origin of this receptor is a human donor who was either an allogeneic HSCT recipient or a stem cell or donor lymphocyte infusion donor (not recorded which). It is not recorded whose cells these are; they may come from a transplant donor. This chain connects TRBV5-1 to TRBJ2-1, with 9 bases that match TRBD2. The CDR3 coding sequence is TGCGCCAGCAGCCCGGGAGCGGGAGGCCCTGTAAGCTCCTACAATGAGCAGTTCTTC. It is translated as CASSPGAGGPVSSYNEQFF.